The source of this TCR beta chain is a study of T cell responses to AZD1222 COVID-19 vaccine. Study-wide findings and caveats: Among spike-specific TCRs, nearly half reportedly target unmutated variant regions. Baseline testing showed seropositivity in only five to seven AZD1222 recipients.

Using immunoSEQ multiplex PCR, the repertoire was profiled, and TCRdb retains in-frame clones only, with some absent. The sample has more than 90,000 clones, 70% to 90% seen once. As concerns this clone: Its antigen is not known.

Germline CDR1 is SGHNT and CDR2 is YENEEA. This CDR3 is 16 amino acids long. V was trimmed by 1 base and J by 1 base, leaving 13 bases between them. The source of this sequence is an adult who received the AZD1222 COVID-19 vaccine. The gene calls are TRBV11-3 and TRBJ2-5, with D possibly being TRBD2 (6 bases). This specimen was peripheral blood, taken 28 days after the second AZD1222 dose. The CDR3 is CASSLAGGDSQETQYF. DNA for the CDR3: TGTGCCAGCAGCTTAGCAGGCGGGGATTCCCAAGAGACCCAGTACTTC.